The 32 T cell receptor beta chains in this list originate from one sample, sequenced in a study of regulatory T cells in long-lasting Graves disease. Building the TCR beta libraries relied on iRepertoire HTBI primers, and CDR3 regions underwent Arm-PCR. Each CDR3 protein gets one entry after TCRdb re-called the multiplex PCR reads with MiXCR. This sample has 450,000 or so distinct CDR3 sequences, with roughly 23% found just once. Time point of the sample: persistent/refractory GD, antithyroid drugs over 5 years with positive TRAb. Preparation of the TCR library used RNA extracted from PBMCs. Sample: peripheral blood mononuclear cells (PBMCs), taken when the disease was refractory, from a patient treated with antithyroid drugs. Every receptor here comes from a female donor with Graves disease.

The CDR3 DNA follows: TGTGCCAGCAACCAAAGCCCCGTGGGAGAGCAGTACTTC. Protein product: CASNQSPVGEQYF. The rearrangement uses TRBV6-2 or TRBV6-3 and TRBJ2-7; D gene ambiguous. From germline, CDR1 is MNHEY and CDR2 SVGEGT. The V end lost 7 bases, the J end lost 7 bases, and 17 bases lay between the germline ends. The CDR3 spans 13 residues.

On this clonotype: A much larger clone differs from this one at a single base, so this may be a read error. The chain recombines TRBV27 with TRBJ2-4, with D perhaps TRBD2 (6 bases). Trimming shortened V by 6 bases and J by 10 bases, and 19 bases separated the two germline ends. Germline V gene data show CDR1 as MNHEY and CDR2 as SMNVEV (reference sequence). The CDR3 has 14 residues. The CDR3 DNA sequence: TGTGCCAGCAGCTCCCCCGGGACTTCGACGATTCAGTACTTC. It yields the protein CASSSPGTSTIQYF.

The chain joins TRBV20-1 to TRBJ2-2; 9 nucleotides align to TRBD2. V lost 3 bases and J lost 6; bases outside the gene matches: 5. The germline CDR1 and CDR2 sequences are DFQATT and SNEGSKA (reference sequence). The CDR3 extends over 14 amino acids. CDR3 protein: CSARFRGRAGELFF. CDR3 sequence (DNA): TGCAGTGCTAGGTTTCGCGGGAGGGCCGGGGAGCTGTTTTTT.

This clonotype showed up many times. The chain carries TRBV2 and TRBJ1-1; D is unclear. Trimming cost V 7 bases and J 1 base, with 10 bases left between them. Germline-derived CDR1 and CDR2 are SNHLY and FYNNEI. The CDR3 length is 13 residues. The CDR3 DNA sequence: TGTGCCAGCATCCGGGCCCAGAACACTGAAGCTTTCTTT. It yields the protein CASIRAQNTEAFF.

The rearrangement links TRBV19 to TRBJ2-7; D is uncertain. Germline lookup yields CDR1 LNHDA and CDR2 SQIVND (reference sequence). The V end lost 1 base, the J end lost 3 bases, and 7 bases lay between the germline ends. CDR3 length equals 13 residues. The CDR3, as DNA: TGTGCCAGTAGTATAGCCCAGGACTACGAGCAGTACTTC. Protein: CASSIAQDYEQYF.

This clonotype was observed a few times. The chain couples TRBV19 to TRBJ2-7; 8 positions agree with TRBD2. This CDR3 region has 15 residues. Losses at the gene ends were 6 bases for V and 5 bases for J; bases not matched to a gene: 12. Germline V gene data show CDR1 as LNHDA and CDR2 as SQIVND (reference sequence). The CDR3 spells CASSSSSLREDEQYF. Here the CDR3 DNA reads TGTGCCAGTAGCTCCTCTAGCTTGCGGGAGGACGAGCAGTACTTC. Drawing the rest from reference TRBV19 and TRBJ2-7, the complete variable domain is DGGITQSPKYLFRKEGQNVTLSCEQNLNHDAMYWYRQDPGQGLRLIYYSQIVNDFQKGDIAEGYSVSREKKESFPLTVTSAQKNPTAFYLCASSSSSLREDEQYFGPGTRLTVT.

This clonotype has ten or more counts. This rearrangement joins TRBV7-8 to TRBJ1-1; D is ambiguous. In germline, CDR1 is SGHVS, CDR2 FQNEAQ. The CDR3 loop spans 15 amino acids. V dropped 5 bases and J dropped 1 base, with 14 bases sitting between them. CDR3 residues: CASSRSLGGNTEAFF. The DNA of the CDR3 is TGTGCCAGCAGCCGATCTCTGGGCGGGAACACTGAAGCTTTCTTT. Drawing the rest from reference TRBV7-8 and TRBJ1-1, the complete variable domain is GAGVSQSPRYKVAKRGQDVALRCDPISGHVSLFWYQQALGQGPEFLTYFQNEAQLDKSGLPSDRFFAERPEGSVSTLKIQRTQQEDSAVYLCASSRSLGGNTEAFFGQGTRLTVV.

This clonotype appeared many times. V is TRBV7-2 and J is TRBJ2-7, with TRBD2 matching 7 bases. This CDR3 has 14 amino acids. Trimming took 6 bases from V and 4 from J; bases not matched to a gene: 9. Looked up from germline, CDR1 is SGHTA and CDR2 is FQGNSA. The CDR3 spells CASREMGGGYEQYF. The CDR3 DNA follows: TGTGCCAGCAGAGAAATGGGGGGAGGGTACGAGCAGTACTTC.

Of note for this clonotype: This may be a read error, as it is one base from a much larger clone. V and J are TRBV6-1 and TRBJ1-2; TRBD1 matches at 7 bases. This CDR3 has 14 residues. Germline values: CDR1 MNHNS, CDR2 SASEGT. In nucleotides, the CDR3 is TGTGCCAGCAGCATCCGGGACAGTCTCTATGACTACACCTTC. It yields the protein CASSIRDSLYDYTF.

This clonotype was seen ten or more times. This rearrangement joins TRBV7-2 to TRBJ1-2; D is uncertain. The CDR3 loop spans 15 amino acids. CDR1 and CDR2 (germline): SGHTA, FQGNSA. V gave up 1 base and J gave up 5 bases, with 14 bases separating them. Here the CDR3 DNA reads TGTGCCAGCAGCTTAGTCCAAGTCGGGCTATATGGCTACACCTTC. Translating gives CASSLVQVGLYGYTF.

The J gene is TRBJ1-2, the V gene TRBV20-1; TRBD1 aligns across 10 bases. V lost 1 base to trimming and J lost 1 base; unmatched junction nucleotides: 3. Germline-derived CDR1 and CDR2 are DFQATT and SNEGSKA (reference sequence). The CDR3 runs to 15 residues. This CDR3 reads CSARGGQGFNYGYTF. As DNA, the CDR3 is TGCAGTGCTAGAGGGGGACAGGGGTTTAACTATGGCTACACCTTC.

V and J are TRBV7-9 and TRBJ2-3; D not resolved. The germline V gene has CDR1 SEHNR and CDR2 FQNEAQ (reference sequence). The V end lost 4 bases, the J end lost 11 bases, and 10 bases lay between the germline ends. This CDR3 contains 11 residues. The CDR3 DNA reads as TGTGCCAGCAGCTACCCTGATGAGCAGTATTTT. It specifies CASSYPDEQYF.

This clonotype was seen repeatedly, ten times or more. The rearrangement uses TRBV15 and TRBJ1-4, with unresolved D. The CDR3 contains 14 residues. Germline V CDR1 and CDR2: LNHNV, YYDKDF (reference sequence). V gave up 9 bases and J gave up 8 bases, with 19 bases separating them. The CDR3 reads CATQKGGLEEKLFF. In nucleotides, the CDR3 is TGTGCCACGCAGAAGGGAGGGTTGGAAGAAAAACTGTTTTTT.

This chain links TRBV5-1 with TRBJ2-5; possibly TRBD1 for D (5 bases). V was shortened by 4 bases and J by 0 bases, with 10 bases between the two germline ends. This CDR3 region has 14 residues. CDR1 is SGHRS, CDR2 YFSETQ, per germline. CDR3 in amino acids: CASSLDIYQETQYF. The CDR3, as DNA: TGCGCCAGCAGCCTGGACATCTACCAAGAGACCCAGTACTTC.

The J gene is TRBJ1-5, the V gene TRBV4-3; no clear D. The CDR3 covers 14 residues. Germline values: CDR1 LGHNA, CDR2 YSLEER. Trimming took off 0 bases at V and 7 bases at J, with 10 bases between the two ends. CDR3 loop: CASSQDRRGQPQHF. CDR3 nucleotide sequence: TGCGCCAGCAGCCAAGATCGCCGGGGACAGCCCCAGCATTTT.

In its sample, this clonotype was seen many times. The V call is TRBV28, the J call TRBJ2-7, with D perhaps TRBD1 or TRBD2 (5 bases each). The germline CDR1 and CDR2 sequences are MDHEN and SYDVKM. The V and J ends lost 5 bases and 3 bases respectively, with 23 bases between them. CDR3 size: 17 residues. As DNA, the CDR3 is TGTGCCAGCAGTCCTCAGGACTGGGGACCATCCTTCTACGAGCAGTACTTC. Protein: CASSPQDWGPSFYEQYF.

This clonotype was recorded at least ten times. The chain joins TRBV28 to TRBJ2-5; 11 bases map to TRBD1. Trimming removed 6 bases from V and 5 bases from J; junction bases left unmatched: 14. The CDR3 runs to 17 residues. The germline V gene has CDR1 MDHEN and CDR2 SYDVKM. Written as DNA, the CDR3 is TGTGCCAGCAGACCGACCGGGACAGGGGGGGCGAGGGAGACCCAGTACTTC. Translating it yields CASRPTGTGGARETQYF.

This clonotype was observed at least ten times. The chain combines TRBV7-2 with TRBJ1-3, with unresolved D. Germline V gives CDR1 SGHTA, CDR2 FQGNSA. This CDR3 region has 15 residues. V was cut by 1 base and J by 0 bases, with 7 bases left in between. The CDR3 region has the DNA TGTGCCAGCAGCTTAGGGGTGAGCTCTGGAAACACCATATATTTT. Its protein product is CASSLGVSSGNTIYF.

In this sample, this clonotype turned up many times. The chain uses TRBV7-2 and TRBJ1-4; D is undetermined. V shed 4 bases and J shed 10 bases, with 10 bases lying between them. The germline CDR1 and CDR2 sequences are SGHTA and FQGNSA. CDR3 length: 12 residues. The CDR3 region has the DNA TGTGCCAGCAGCTACTATTCCGGAAAACTGTTTTTT. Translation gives CASSYYSGKLFF.

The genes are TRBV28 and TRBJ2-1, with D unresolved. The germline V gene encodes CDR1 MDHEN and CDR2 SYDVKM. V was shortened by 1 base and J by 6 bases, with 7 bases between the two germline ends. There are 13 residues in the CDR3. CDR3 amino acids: CASSLLHSNEQFF. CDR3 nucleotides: TGTGCCAGCAGTTTATTGCACTCCAATGAGCAGTTCTTC. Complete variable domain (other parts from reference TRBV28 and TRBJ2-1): DVKVTQSSRYLVKRTGEKVFLECVQDMDHENMFWYRQDPGLGLRLIYFSYDVKMKEKGDIPEGYSVSREKKERFSLILESASTNQTSMYLCASSLLHSNEQFFGPGTRLTVL.

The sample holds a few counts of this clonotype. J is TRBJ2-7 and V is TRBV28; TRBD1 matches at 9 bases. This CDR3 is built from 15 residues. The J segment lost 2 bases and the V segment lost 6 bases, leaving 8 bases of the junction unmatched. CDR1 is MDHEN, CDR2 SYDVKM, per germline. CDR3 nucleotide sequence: TGTGCCAGCAGACAGGGGGCCGGGAATACCTACGAGCAGTACTTC. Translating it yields CASRQGAGNTYEQYF.

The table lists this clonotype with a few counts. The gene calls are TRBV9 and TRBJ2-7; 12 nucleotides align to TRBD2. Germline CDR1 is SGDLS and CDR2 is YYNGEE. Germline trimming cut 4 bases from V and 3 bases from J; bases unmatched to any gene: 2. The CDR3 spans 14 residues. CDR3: CASSQGLAGYEQYF. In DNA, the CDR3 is TGTGCCAGCAGCCAGGGACTAGCGGGCTACGAGCAGTACTTC.

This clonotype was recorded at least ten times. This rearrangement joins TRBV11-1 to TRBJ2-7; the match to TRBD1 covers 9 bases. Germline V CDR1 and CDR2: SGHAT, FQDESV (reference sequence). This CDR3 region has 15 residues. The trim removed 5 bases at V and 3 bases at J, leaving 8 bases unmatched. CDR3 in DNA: TGTGCCAGCAGCCCACCGGGACAGGGCCTCTACGAGCAGTACTTC. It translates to CASSPPGQGLYEQYF.

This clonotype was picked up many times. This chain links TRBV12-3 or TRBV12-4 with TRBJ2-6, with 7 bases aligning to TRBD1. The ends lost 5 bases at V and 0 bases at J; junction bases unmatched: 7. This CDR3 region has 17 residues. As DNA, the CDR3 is TGTGCCAGCAGTGACGACAGGGTGATCTCTGGGGCCAACGTCCTGACTTTC. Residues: CASSDDRVISGANVLTF.

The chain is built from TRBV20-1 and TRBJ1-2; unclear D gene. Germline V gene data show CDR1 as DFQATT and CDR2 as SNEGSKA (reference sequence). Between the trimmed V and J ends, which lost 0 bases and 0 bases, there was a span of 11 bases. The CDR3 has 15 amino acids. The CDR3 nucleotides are TGCAGTGCTAGAGATCAAGTCTCACCTAACTATGGCTACACCTTC. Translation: CSARDQVSPNYGYTF.

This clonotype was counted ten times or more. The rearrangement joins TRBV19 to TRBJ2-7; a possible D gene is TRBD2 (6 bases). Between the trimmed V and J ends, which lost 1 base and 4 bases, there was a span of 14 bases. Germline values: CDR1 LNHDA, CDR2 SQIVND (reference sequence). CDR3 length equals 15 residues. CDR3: CASSIADSGLYEQYF. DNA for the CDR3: TGTGCCAGTAGTATAGCCGATAGCGGTCTTTACGAGCAGTACTTC.

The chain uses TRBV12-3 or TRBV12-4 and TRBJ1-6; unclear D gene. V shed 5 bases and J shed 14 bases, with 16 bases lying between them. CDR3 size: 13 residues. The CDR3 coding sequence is TGTGCCAGCAGTATTGCCGGCCCTCGGTCCCTCCACTTT. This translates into CASSIAGPRSLHF.

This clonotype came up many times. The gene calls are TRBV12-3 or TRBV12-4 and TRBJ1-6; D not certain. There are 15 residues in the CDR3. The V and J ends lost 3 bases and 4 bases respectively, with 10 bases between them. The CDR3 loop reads CASSLSWNYNSPLHF. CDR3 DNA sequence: TGTGCCAGCAGTTTGTCATGGAATTATAATTCACCCCTCCACTTT.

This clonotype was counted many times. CDR3 region: CASSRQDRVRLYEQYF. CDR3 nucleotide sequence: TGTGCCAGCAGTCGCCAGGACAGGGTCCGGCTCTACGAGCAGTACTTC. The gene calls are TRBV28 and TRBJ2-7; 8 bases fit TRBD1. The CDR3 is made up of 16 amino acids. CDR1 is MDHEN and CDR2 is SYDVKM in the germline V gene. V was clipped by 5 bases and J by 3 bases; unmatched bases: 12. The variable domain in full, completed from reference TRBV28 and TRBJ2-7, reads DVKVTQSSRYLVKRTGEKVFLECVQDMDHENMFWYRQDPGLGLRLIYFSYDVKMKEKGDIPEGYSVSREKKERFSLILESASTNQTSMYLCASSRQDRVRLYEQYFGPGTRLTVT.

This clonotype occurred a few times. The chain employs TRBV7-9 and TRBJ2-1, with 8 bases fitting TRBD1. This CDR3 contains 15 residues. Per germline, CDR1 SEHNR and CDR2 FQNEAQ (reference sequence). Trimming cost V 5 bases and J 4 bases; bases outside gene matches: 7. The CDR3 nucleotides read TGTGCCAGCAGCCCTCTGGACAGGGCTTACAATGAGCAGTTCTTC. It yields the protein CASSPLDRAYNEQFF.

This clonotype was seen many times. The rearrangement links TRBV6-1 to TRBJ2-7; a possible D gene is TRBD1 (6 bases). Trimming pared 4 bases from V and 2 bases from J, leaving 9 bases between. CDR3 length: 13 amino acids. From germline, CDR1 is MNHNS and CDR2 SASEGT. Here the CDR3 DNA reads TGTGCCAGCAGTGCGACAGGAACCTACGAGCAGTACTTC. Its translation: CASSATGTYEQYF.

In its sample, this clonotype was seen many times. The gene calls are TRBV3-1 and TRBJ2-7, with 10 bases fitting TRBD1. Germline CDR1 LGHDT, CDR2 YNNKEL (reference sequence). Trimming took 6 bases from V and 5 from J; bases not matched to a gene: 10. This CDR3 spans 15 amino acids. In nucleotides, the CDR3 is TGTGCCAGCAGTCCTCGGACAGGGGGAAGGGACGAGCAGTACTTC. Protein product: CASSPRTGGRDEQYF.